This TCR beta chain was identified in a study of blood T cell repertoires in COVID-19. Study as a whole: The United States, Italy and Spain provided the acute and convalescent COVID-19 samples. The analysed material was cDNA or gDNA that came from T cells, B-cell-depleted T cells, or PBMCs.

Germline CDR1 LGHNA, CDR2 YNFKEQ. V was trimmed by 0 bases and J by 1 base, leaving 10 bases between them. The CDR3 is made up of 16 amino acids. Per the authors' pipeline: Amplified reference gene primers provided the basis for estimating nucleated cell counts. Sequenced by immunoSEQ multiplex PCR; TCRdb stores in-frame clones only, minus some. Clonal size and the V and J genes are those of that table, whereas D and trimming came from the DNA. The sample contains a few hundred thousand clones, roughly 90% of which appear only once. Sequencing was done on a sample of peripheral blood. V usage is TRBV4-2 and J usage is TRBJ1-5, with D possibly being TRBD1 (6 bases). The sequence derives from a man younger than 30 who had recovered from COVID-19. CDR3: CASSQDRTGSNQPQHF. CDR3 in DNA: TGTGCCAGCAGCCAAGATCGAACAGGGAGCAATCAGCCCCAGCATTTT.